Sequencing of this TCR beta chain was carried out in a study of cytomegalovirus exposure and HLA in healthy donors. Whole-study context: The 100 million to 120 million unique TCR beta sequences, from about 170 million T cells, were found by an earlier analysis. Study-level results: Sequencing likely produced, as an artifact, a cluster of highly shared sequence variants. A prior analysis recorded that most TCR beta V segments were productive about 87% or about 30% of the time. As confirmed in vitro, a few CMV-associated chains were specific for CMV antigens.

In the PCR, 60 Vbeta and 13 Jbeta primers were used. TCRdb keeps only in-frame clones here, not all; method: immunoSEQ multiplex PCR. There are roughly 180,000 clones in the sample; 65% to 85% occur only once, and around 1.4% lies in the top ten. About this clone itself: Antigen: not known.

The V and J ends lost 4 bases and 2 bases respectively, with 10 bases between them. Germline V CDR1 and CDR2: GTSNPN, SVGIG (reference sequence). The CDR3 is 13 residues long. The sequence was collected from a girl aged 10-17 years in good health and CMV-seropositive. The sample comprised PBMCs. The chain employs TRBV30 and TRBJ2-3; perhaps TRBD2 as D (6 bases). CDR3 sequence reads: CAWTRDFTDTQYF. The CDR3 coding sequence is TGTGCCTGGACAAGGGACTTCACAGATACGCAGTATTTT.